This T cell receptor (beta chain) is drawn from a study of blood T cell repertoires in COVID-19. Individuals aged roughly 18 to 100 years were recruited from 20 to 25 US areas. Donors were grouped by their self-reported clinical history. The CDR3 contains 15 residues. With V trimmed by 2 bases and J by 8 bases, 9 bases remained unmatched. Germline-derived CDR1 and CDR2 are MDHEN and SYDVKM. Sequencing used immunoSEQ multiplex PCR; TCRdb keeps in-frame clones, though not all of them. Of 200,000 to 250,000 clones listed, approximately 83% were seen once; the top ten hold approximately 4%. Sequenced input: PBMCs or T cells enriched from blood (not recorded which). This receptor was identified in a middle-aged woman who had been exposed to COVID-19. The chain carries TRBV28 and TRBJ2-1, with TRBD1 matching 7 bases. This chain's CDR3 is CASSLGGQPRHEQFF. The CDR3 DNA reads as TGTGCCAGCAGTTTAGGGGGACAGCCACGCCATGAGCAGTTCTTC.